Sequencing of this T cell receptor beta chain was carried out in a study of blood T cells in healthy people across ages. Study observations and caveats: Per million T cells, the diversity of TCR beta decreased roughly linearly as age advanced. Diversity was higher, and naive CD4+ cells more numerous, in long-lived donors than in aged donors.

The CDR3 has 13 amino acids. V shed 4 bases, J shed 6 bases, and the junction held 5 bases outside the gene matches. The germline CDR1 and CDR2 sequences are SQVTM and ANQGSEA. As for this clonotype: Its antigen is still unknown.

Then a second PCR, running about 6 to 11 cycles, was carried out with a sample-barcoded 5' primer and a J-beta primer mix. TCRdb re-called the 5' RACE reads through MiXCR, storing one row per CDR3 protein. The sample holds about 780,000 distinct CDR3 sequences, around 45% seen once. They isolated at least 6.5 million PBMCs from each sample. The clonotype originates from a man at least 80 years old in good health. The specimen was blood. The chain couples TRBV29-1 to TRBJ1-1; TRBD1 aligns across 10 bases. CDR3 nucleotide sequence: TGCAGCGTTGCCGGGACAGGGGCCGCTGAAGCTTTCTTT. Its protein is CSVAGTGAAEAFF.